This T cell receptor (beta chain) was recorded in a study of T cell repertoires in cytomegalovirus infection. TCRdb used MiXCR to reprocess the reads, holding one entry per CDR3 protein. Of a few hundred thousand distinct CDR3 sequences in the sample, 15% to 20% were seen once. The germline V gene has CDR1 LGHDT and CDR2 YNNKEL (reference sequence). The CDR3 totals 14 residues. V lost 0 bases and J 2 bases, leaving 8 bases between the germline ends. This clonotype was seen a few times. Sample: PBMCs. This chain connects TRBV3-1 to TRBJ2-7; the D gene is possibly TRBD2 (5 bases). The sequence came from a human donor in good health (CMV status not recorded). Some clones in this sample may be carry-over from other donors' samples. As DNA, the CDR3 is TGTGCCAGCAGCCAAGACAAGCGGACCTACGAGCAGTACTTC. It specifies CASSQDKRTYEQYF.